These T cell receptor beta chains were read from a single sample in a study of lung T cells in sarcoidosis with Löfgren's syndrome. TCRdb redid the calling of the reads with MiXCR, one entry per CDR3 protein. The sample has some 19,000 distinct CDR3 sequences, roughly a fifth seen once. Input material: CD4+ T cells from bronchoalveolar lavage. The receptor source for this set is a human donor with sarcoidosis (Löfgren's syndrome or another form), or a control subject (not recorded which). Each CDR3 is given with its conserved first and last residue. A D gene is named only where the DNA matches it firmly. Size values are once, few and many counts, or a class for expanded clones, and some rows have none.

>TRBV19|TRBJ1-1|-|many|17
TGTGCCAGTACTCCGGGGAGGGGTGCGGGCCGAGATACTGAAGCTTTCTTT
CASTPGRGAGRDTEAFF
>TRBV24-1|TRBJ1-5|-|many|14
TGTGCCACCAGTGATGGAGAATTTAGTCAGCCCCAGCATTTT
CATSDGEFSQPQHF
>TRBV7-9|TRBJ1-6|-|-|12
TGTGCCAGCAGCTTAGACCTTTCACCCCTCCACTTT
CASSLDLSPLHF
>TRBV6-4|TRBJ2-2|-|-|14
TGTGTCAGCAGGCTTGGGCACAGGACCGGGGAGCTGTTTTTT
CVSRLGHRTGELFF
>TRBV3-1|TRBJ2-5|TRBD2|many|14
TGTGCCAGCAGCCAAGCGGGAGGGGAAGAGACCCAGTACTTC
CASSQAGGEETQYF
>TRBV20-1|TRBJ2-7|TRBD2|many|14
TGCAGTGCTAGTACTAGCGGGCCCACCTACGAGCAGTACTTC
CSASTSGPTYEQYF
>TRBV5-1|TRBJ2-6|-|many|13
TGCGCCAGCACCCCTGGAGGGGCCAACGTCCTGACTTTC
CASTPGGANVLTF
>TRBV20-1|TRBJ2-6|-|many|14
TGCAGTGCTAGTGTACGGGCTGGGGCCAACGTCCTGACTTTC
CSASVRAGANVLTF
>TRBV7-2|TRBJ2-5|-|medium-sized|14
TGTGCCAGCAGCTTCTTCACCGTGCAAGAGACCCAGTACTTC
CASSFFTVQETQYF
>TRBV29-1|TRBJ1-1|-|-|14
TGCGGCCCCGTGGGTGGGGCTATGAACACTGAAGCTTTCTTT
CGPVGGAMNTEAFF
>TRBV5-4|TRBJ1-1|-|many|13
TGTGCCAGCAGCCCACAGGGGAACACTGAAGCTTTCTTT
CASSPQGNTEAFF
>TRBV7-9|TRBJ2-1|TRBD2|-|16
TGTGCCAGCAGCGGACTAGCGGGAAATGGGTACAATGAGCAGTTCTTC
CASSGLAGNGYNEQFF
>TRBV2|TRBJ1-1|-|many|13
TGTGCCAGTGGACGCGCCCCAAACACTGAAGCTTTCTTT
CASGRAPNTEAFF
>TRBV19|TRBJ2-1|-|many|14
TGTGCCAGTAATCTAGGGACCCACTACAATGAGCAGTTCTTC
CASNLGTHYNEQFF
>TRBV19|TRBJ2-7|TRBD1|few|13
TGTGCCAGTTCCGGGACAGGGGGCAACGAGCAGTACTTC
CASSGTGGNEQYF
>TRBV7-2|TRBJ2-3|-|few|12
TGTGCCAGCAGCTTAGAAAGGGGGACGCAGTATTTT
CASSLERGTQYF
>TRBV7-8|TRBJ1-3|TRBD1|few|14
TGTGCCAGCAGCTTAGACAGGGGAGGAAACACCATATATTTT
CASSLDRGGNTIYF
>TRBV20-1|TRBJ1-1|-|medium-sized|18
TGCAGTGCTAGTTATAAAAACAGGGCATCGAAGTTCTACACTGAAGCTTTCTTT
CSASYKNRASKFYTEAFF
>TRBV28|TRBJ2-7|-|few|15
TGTGCCAGCAGTTTATATGGCAGATCCTCCTACGAGCAGTACTTC
CASSLYGRSSYEQYF
>TRBV19|TRBJ2-5|-|many|14
TGTGCCACTTCATGGGGCTCTATCCAAGAGACCCAGTACTTC
CATSWGSIQETQYF
>TRBV7-3|TRBJ2-2|TRBD2|many|17
TGTGCCAGCAGCCTGGGAACTAGCGGGAGTTCTACCGGGGAGCTGTTTTTT
CASSLGTSGSSTGELFF
>TRBV20-1|TRBJ2-3|TRBD2|many|15
TGCAGTGCTAGGAAAGGACTAGCGGGCACAGATACGCAGTATTTT
CSARKGLAGTDTQYF
>TRBV12-3/TRBV12-4|TRBJ2-7|-|few|14
TGTGCCAGCAGTTTGTGGCAGGTGAACGACGAGCAGTACTTC
CASSLWQVNDEQYF
>TRBV29-1|TRBJ2-5|-|-|14
TGCAGCGTCACGGAATGGGGGGCTCAAGAGACCCAGTACTTC
CSVTEWGAQETQYF
>TRBV4-1|TRBJ2-5|-|few|14
TGCGCCAGCAGCCAAGGAGGGGATCAAGAGACCCAGTACTTC
CASSQGGDQETQYF
>TRBV4-1|TRBJ2-2|-|many|15
TGCGCCAGCAGCCGCAGGGATTTGGACACCGGGGAGCTGTTTTTT
CASSRRDLDTGELFF
>TRBV28|TRBJ1-4|-|many|15
TGTGCCAGCAGTCTGGGGGGGGGGACGAACGAAAAACTGTTTTTT
CASSLGGGTNEKLFF
>TRBV6-2/TRBV6-3|TRBJ2-7|-|-|13
TGTGCCAACAGGGATCCCGTACCCTACGAGCAGCACTTC
CANRDPVPYEQHF
>TRBV7-2|TRBJ1-5|-|few|13
TGTGCCAGCAGCTTAAGCGACAGTTTAACCCAGCATTTT
CASSLSDSLTQHF
>TRBV28|TRBJ2-3|TRBD2|many|15
TGTGCCAGCAGTTTAGCTGGCGGGAGGTCAGATACGCAGTATTTT
CASSLAGGRSDTQYF
>TRBV18|TRBJ1-1|-|-|15
TGTGCCAGCTCATCAACAACAGCTATGAACACTGAAGCTTTCTTT
CASSSTTAMNTEAFF
>TRBV29-1|TRBJ2-7|-|few|13
TGCAGCGCCGAGGCCGGCATTAGGAACGAGCAGTACTTC
CSAEAGIRNEQYF
>TRBV5-5|TRBJ2-5|-|-|13
TGTGCCAGCAGCTTGCACAGGCGGGAGACCCAGTACTTC
CASSLHRRETQYF
>TRBV6-1|TRBJ1-1|-|medium-sized|14
TGTGCCAGCAGACCGGCACAGTCGAACACTGAAGCTTTCTTT
CASRPAQSNTEAFF
>TRBV20-1|TRBJ2-3|TRBD2|-|16
TGCAGTGCGTCTCGGACTAGCGGGAGGATCACAGATACGCAGTGTTTT
CSASRTSGRITDTQCF
>TRBV2|TRBJ2-7|TRBD2|many|12
TGTGCCAGCACCGGGGGGGCCTACGAGCAGTACTTC
CASTGGAYEQYF